Following are 4 T cell receptor beta chains from one sample sequenced in a study of response to subunit inactivated influenza vaccine. MiXCR, run by TCRdb on the RT-PCR reads, gives a single entry per CDR3 protein. The sample contains fewer than 550,000 distinct CDR3 sequences, 25% of which appear only once. Sequencing used CD4+ T cells sorted from PBMCs, obtained about 5 days after vaccination. The receptors come from a man aged 45 to 65 who received an inactivated influenza vaccine.

This chain connects TRBV10-3 to TRBJ2-2; no firm D call. The V gene lost 10 bases and the J gene lost 0 bases, with 6 bases spanning the gap. The CDR3 covers 12 residues. CDR1 ENHRY and CDR2 SYGVKD come from the germline V gene. This chain's CDR3 is CANGANTGELFF. CDR3 in DNA: TGTGCCAACGGTGCGAACACCGGGGAGCTGTTTTTT.

The rearrangement joins TRBV28 to TRBJ2-1; 10 nucleotides agree with TRBD1. The germline V gene has CDR1 MDHEN and CDR2 SYDVKM. The V and J ends lost 5 bases and 5 bases, in that order; junction bases with no gene match: 6. The CDR3 length is 15 residues. CDR3 amino acids: CASSPGQGVDNEQFF. The DNA of the CDR3 is TGTGCCAGCAGTCCTGGACAGGGGGTTGACAATGAGCAGTTCTTC.

The chain is built from TRBV29-1 and TRBJ1-1, with TRBD1 as a possible D gene (6 bases). Trimming left V 7 bases short and J 5 bases short, with 14 bases between. The germline V gene encodes CDR1 SQVTM and CDR2 ANQGSEA. This CDR3 has 12 residues. The CDR3 sequence: CSARAGTTEAFF. CDR3 in DNA: TGCAGCGCAAGAGCCGGGACAACTGAAGCTTTCTTT.

The chain employs TRBV5-1 and TRBJ1-4; 10 nucleotides match TRBD1. In germline, CDR1 is SGHRS, CDR2 YFSETQ. With 4 bases clipped from V and 8 bases from J, the junction kept 11 bases outside the gene matches. CDR3 length: 16 residues. CDR3 in DNA: TGCGCCAGCAGCCCCGTACCCGGGACAGGGGTGGAAAAACTGTTTTTT. This encodes CASSPVPGTGVEKLFF.